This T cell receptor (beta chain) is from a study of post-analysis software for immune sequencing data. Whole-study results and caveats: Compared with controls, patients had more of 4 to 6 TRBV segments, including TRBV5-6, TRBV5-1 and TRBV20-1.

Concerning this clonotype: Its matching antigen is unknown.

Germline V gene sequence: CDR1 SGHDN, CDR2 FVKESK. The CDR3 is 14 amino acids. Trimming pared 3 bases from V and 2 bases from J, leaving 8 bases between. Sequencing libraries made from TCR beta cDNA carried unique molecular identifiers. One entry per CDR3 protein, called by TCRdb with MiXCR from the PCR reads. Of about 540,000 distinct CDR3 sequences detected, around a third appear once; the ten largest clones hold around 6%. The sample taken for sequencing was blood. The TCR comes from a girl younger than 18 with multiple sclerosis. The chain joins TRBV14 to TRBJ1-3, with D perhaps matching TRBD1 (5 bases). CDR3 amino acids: CASSHVGAGNTIYF. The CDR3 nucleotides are TGTGCCAGCAGCCACGTAGGGGCTGGAAACACCATATATTTT.